This TCR beta chain derives from a study of T cells in Graves' hyperthyroidism and ophthalmopathy. Germline trimming cut 5 bases from V and 5 bases from J; bases unmatched to any gene: 0. This CDR3 region has 14 residues. The germline V gene has CDR1 MNHEY and CDR2 SVGAGI. The sample holds a few counts of this clonotype. The source material, RNA transcripts, was used to amplify TCR beta CDR3 regions. First-round RT-PCR with HTBI primers amplified the TCR CDR3 region. One entry per CDR3 protein results from TCRdb running MiXCR on the multiplex PCR reads. The repertoire holds 500,000 to 750,000 distinct CDR3 sequences, with about 43% as singletons.

Sequenced sample: peripheral blood or thyroid tissue (not recorded which). The V gene is TRBV6-5, the J gene TRBJ2-6, with 10 bases lining up with TRBD2. The source is a young woman with Graves' hyperthyroidism. The CDR3 sequence: CASSTSGRANVLTF. CDR3 coding DNA: TGTGCCAGCAGTACTAGCGGGAGGGCCAACGTCCTGACTTTC.